This record covers a single TCR beta chain. Sequenced by immunoSEQ multiplex PCR; TCRdb stores in-frame clones only, minus some. This table has about 360,000 clones, about 88% appearing once. The CDR3 totals 13 residues. V shed 7 bases and J 13 bases; nucleotides not matched to a gene: 13. Per the germline V gene, CDR1 is SNHLY and CDR2 is FYNNEI. This entry is derived from a study of blood T cell repertoires in COVID-19. Material: peripheral blood. The TCR comes from a woman aged 60-75 years with COVID-19, enrolled during active disease. The rearrangement joins TRBV2 to TRBJ2-4; the match to TRBD1 covers 7 bases. The CDR3 is CASTTPPRGQQYF. The CDR3 nucleotides read TGTGCCAGCACTACACCCCCGAGGGGGCAACAGTACTTC. The full variable domain, rest sourced from reference TRBV2 and TRBJ2-4, is EPEVTQTPSHQVTQMGQEVILRCVPISNHLYFYWYRQILGQKVEFLVSFYNNEISEKSEIFDDQFSVERPDGSNFTLKIRSTKLEDSAMYFCASTTPPRGQQYFGAGTRLSVL.